This section outlines one T cell receptor (beta chain) sequence together with its context. Its antigen is not known. The CDR3 runs to 16 residues. Trimming took 4 bases from V and 8 from J, leaving 21 bases between them. Germline-derived CDR1 and CDR2 are MNHEY and SVGAGI. Repertoires were generated with immunoSEQ multiplex PCR, while TCRdb's copy carries only in-frame clones and drops some. The table records 200,000 to 250,000 clones, roughly 87% of them present only once. This entry belongs to a study of cytomegalovirus exposure and HLA in healthy donors. General study points: TCR beta chains numbering some 150 were designated cytomegalovirus-associated.

This TCR was sampled from a woman aged 18-30 years in good health and CMV-seropositive. J is TRBJ1-3 and V is TRBV6-5; TRBD1 is a possible D gene (6 bases). Sequencing input: PBMCs. CDR3: CASSSRPGGHGDTIYF. The DNA for the CDR3 is TGTGCCAGCAGTTCCCGCCCCGGGGGGCATGGGGACACCATATATTTT.